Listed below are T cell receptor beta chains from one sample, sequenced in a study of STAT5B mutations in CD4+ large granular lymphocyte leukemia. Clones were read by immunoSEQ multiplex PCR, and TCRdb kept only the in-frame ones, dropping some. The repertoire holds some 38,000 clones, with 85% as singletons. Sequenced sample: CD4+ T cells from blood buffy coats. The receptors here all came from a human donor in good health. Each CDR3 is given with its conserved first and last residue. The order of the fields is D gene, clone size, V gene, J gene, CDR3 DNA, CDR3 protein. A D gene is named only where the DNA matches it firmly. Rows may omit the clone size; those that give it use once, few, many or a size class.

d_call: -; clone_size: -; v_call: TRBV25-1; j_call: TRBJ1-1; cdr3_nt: TGTGCCAGCAGTGGTACAGGAGCTGAAGCTTTCTTT; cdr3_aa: CASSGTGAEAFF
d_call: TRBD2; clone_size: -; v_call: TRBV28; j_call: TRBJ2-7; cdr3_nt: TGTGCCAGCAGCCCCGGGGGACTAGCGGAGTACGAGCAGTACTTC; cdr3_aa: CASSPGGLAEYEQYF
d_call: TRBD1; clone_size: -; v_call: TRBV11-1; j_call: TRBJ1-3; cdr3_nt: TGTGCCAGCAGCTCAGGGGGCCACGACAGGTCCTCTGGAAACACCATATATTTT; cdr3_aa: CASSSGGHDRSSGNTIYF
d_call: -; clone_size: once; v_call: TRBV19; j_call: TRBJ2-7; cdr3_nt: TGTGCCAGTAGTATAGAACAGGGCGGCCGCTACGAGCAGTACTTC; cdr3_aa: CASSIEQGGRYEQYF
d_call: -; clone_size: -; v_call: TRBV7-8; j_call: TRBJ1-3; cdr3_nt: TGTGCCAGCAGCCTGGAGGTAGTAGGCACCATATATTTT; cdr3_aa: CASSLEVVGTIYF
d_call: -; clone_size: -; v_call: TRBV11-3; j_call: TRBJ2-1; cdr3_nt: TGTGCCAGCAGCTTAGGCGACAGCTACAATGAGCAGTTCTTC; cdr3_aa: CASSLGDSYNEQFF
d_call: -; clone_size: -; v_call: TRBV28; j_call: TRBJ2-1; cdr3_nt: TGTGCCAGCAGCAAAGTAATTCTGACCTACAATGAGCAGTTCTTC; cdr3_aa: CASSKVILTYNEQFF
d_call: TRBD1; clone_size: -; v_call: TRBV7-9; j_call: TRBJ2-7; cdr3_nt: TGTGCCAGCAGCCTGAGGGGGACAGGCAGCTCCTACGAGCAGTACTTC; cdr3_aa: CASSLRGTGSSYEQYF
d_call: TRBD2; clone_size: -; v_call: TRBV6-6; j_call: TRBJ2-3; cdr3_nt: TGTGCCAGCAGCTTAGCGGGGAGCACAGATACGCAGTATTTT; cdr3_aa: CASSLAGSTDTQYF
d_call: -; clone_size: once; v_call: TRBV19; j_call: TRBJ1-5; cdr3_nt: TGTGCCAGTAGTATACAGGGCCCTCAGCCCCAGCATTTT; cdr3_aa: CASSIQGPQPQHF
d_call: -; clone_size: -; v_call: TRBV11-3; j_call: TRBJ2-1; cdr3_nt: TGTGCCAGCAGCGTAGGACGGAGTGAGCAGTTCTTC; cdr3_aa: CASSVGRSEQFF
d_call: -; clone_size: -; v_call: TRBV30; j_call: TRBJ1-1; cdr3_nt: TGTGCCTGGAGTGTACGGGCGAACACTGAAGCTTTCTTT; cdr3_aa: CAWSVRANTEAFF
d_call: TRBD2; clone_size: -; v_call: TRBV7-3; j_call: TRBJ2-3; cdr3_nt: TGTGCCAGCAGCTTAAACCAAGCGGGGGACCCCCCAGATACGCAGTATTTT; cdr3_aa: CASSLNQAGDPPDTQYF